This TCR beta chain was sequenced for a study of identical twins. This clonotype was observed a handful of times. Its antigen is not identified. Study-wide points: Where out-of-frame alpha sequences were twin-shared, they showed excess low generation probability. Insertions ran lower in abundant cord blood beta clonotypes, though not in memory repertoires.

This CDR3 spans 15 amino acids. The V and J ends lost 3 bases and 3 bases respectively, with 12 bases between them. Through template switching, a universal primer site was introduced, and the cDNA contained unique molecular identifiers. From the 5' RACE reads, TCRdb called clonotypes with MiXCR, one entry per CDR3 protein. The repertoire holds 350,000 to 450,000 distinct CDR3 sequences, with less than 20% as singletons. The specimen sequenced was naive T cells sorted from blood. The receptor was isolated from a man aged 45-60 years in good health. This chain joins TRBV12-3 or TRBV12-4 and TRBJ1-5; a possible D gene is TRBD1 (5 bases). The CDR3 sequence: CASSFRGADNQPQHF. The CDR3 DNA follows: TGTGCCAGCAGTTTTCGAGGGGCAGACAATCAGCCCCAGCATTTT.